This passage covers 11 T cell receptor beta chains from one sample sequenced in a study of T cells after yellow fever vaccination. TCRdb itself ran the 5' RACE reads through MiXCR, one entry per CDR3 protein. The sample records fewer than 150,000 distinct CDR3 sequences, about 7.2% being singletons. This specimen was CD4+ T cells sorted from PBMCs, taken 35 to 50 days after the first yellow fever vaccination. These receptors all come from a man aged 18 to 29 who received the YFV17D yellow fever vaccine.

This clonotype occurred a few times. The DNA for the CDR3 is TGCGCCAGCAGCTTGGCAGGGGGAGACACAGATACGCAGTATTTT. Its protein is CASSLAGGDTDTQYF. The chain carries TRBV5-1 and TRBJ2-3; the match to TRBD1 covers 7 bases. The V gene end was trimmed by 0 bases and the J gene end by 2 bases; junction bases not matched to a gene: 3. CDR3 length: 15 amino acids. CDR1 is SGHRS, CDR2 YFSETQ, per germline.

This clonotype was counted many times. The chain has TRBV30 and TRBJ2-7; D unclear. The CDR3 loop spans 13 amino acids. Trimming cost V 0 bases and J 5 bases, with 11 bases left between them. Germline V gene sequence: CDR1 GTSNPN, CDR2 SVGIG (reference sequence). DNA for the CDR3: TGTGCCTGGAGTGTACGCGAGCCCCACGAGCAGTACTTC. This codes for CAWSVREPHEQYF.

In its sample, this clonotype was seen many times. This chain uses TRBV5-1 with TRBJ2-1; D is undetermined. Per germline, CDR1 SGHRS and CDR2 YFSETQ. The CDR3 has 14 residues. Trimming pared 0 bases from V and 7 bases from J, leaving 11 bases between. The CDR3 DNA reads TGCGCCAGCAGCTTGGAAAATTTCGAGAATGAGCAGTTCTTC. Its translation: CASSLENFENEQFF.

This clonotype was counted ten times or more. The chain employs TRBV6-5 and TRBJ1-1; D possibly corresponds to TRBD1 (6 bases). CDR1 MNHEY and CDR2 SVGAGI come from the germline V gene. V lost 7 bases and J 7 bases, leaving 19 bases between the germline ends. This CDR3 region has 14 residues. The CDR3: CASTQDRFNLEAFF. CDR3 nucleotides: TGTGCCAGCACTCAGGACAGATTTAACCTTGAAGCTTTCTTT.

At least ten counts were recorded for this clonotype. The rearrangement links TRBV11-2 to TRBJ1-1; no clear D gene. The germline gives CDR1 SGHAT, CDR2 FQNNGV. There are 13 residues in the CDR3. V was trimmed by 0 bases and J by 11 bases, leaving 13 bases between them. The CDR3 reads CASSLDQNGVAFF. CDR3 bases: TGTGCCAGCAGCTTAGATCAGAACGGTGTGGCTTTCTTT. Filled out from reference TRBV11-2 and TRBJ1-1, the complete variable domain reads EAGVAQSPRYKIIEKRQSVAFWCNPISGHATLYWYQQILGQGPKLLIQFQNNGVVDDSQLPKDRFSAERLKGVDSTLKIQPAKLEDSAVYLCASSLDQNGVAFFGQGTRLTVV.

This clonotype was seen at least ten times. The chain couples TRBV5-1 to TRBJ2-5; TRBD1 aligns across 8 bases. The CDR3 has 15 residues. From germline, CDR1 is SGHRS and CDR2 YFSETQ. Trimming at V came to 5 bases and at J to 9 bases, leaving 15 bases not matched to a gene. In nucleotides, the CDR3 is TGCGCCAGCAGGCCACCTAACAGGGGGACCGGGGCCCAGTACTTC. Translation gives CASRPPNRGTGAQYF.

In this sample, this clonotype turned up many times. This chain links TRBV20-1 with TRBJ2-7; 9 bases match TRBD2. The ends lost 2 bases at V and 2 bases at J; junction bases unmatched: 1. The CDR3 runs to 13 residues. Germline CDR1 DFQATT, CDR2 SNEGSKA (reference sequence). CDR3 in amino acids: CSARPSGAYEQYV. The CDR3 DNA is TGCAGTGCTAGACCTAGCGGGGCCTACGAGCAGTACGTC.

In its sample, this clonotype was seen many times. Here the CDR3 reads CAISGQGRVNTEAFF. For the CDR3, the DNA is TGTGCCATCAGTGGACAGGGGCGGGTGAACACTGAAGCTTTCTTT. The chain employs TRBV10-3 and TRBJ1-1; 8 bases map to TRBD1. Germline CDR1 ENHRY, CDR2 SYGVKD. Trimming took 4 bases from V and 0 from J; bases not matched to a gene: 4. There are 15 residues in the CDR3.

This clonotype was picked up many times. The rearrangement uses TRBV3-1 and TRBJ1-6; the match to TRBD1 covers 8 bases. This CDR3 contains 14 residues. Germline V CDR1 and CDR2: LGHDT, YNNKEL (reference sequence). Trimming at V came to 4 bases and at J to 8 bases, leaving 4 bases not matched to a gene. The CDR3 sequence is CASSPGTGDSPLHF. CDR3 coding DNA: TGTGCCAGCAGCCCCGGGACAGGTGATTCACCCCTCCACTTT.

In its sample, this clonotype was seen many times. The V call is TRBV18, the J call TRBJ2-3; D is possibly TRBD2 (6 bases). CDR3 length equals 14 residues. Germline V gene lookup returns CDR1 KGHSH and CDR2 LQKENI. Trimming removed 0 bases from V and 8 bases from J, with 12 bases in between. The chain's CDR3 is CASSPPLAGGTQYF. The CDR3, as DNA: TGTGCCAGCTCACCACCACTAGCAGGAGGTACGCAGTATTTT.

The table lists this clonotype with many counts. This chain uses TRBV30 with TRBJ2-1, with 12 bases aligning to TRBD2. With V trimmed by 3 bases and J by 4 bases, 4 bases remained unmatched. CDR1 is GTSNPN and CDR2 is SVGIG in the germline V gene (reference sequence). The CDR3 contains 15 residues. The CDR3 is CAWSKGTSGYNEQFF. The CDR3 bases are TGTGCCTGGAGCAAGGGGACTAGCGGGTACAATGAGCAGTTCTTC.